This T cell receptor (beta chain) derives from a study of T-cell memory formation after mild COVID-19 (dated by TCRdb to the early 2020s). For context, the study as a whole: TCR sequence clusters from the two donors were largely donor specific. In two donors, T-cell clones that expanded and contracted after mild COVID-19 were followed by sequencing TCRalpha and TCRbeta repertoires longitudinally. Two young, previously healthy adult volunteers, one female and one male, were included in the cohort. On the study overall, not on this receptor specifically: Balanced CD4/CD8 phenotypes were observed for clones contracting from day 15 to 85, whereas a bias towards CD4+ was observed for a second wave of clones expanding from day 15 to 37. The detection of some responding clones in pre-infection memory suggests that pre-existing cross-reactive memory T cells joined the SARS-CoV-2 response. Contracting CD4+ clones turned up mainly in the CM and EM memory subsets, whereas EMRA was where CD8+ clones were enriched. SARS-CoV-2 specificity was not confirmed for the second-wave clones peaking on day 37. Only two mild cases were covered by the study, and larger cohorts that include severe cases with pre-infection samples were considered necessary.

This clonotype has a handful of counts. This clone's antigen is unknown. The record has no base qualities; no much larger clone is one base away. Ficoll-Paque density gradient centrifugation was the method used to isolate PBMCs. Counted from cysteine to phenylalanine, this CDR3 has 15 amino acids. Only the CDR3 DNA stays, 45 bases, in frame from base 1. CDR1 and CDR2 are drawn from the germline V gene (reference sequence): SEHNR, FQNEAQ. Here V drops 3 bases and J drops 4 bases, and the junction holds 6 bases not matched to any gene. Instrument used: Illumina NovaSeq 6000. TCRalpha and TCRbeta cDNA libraries were constructed by 5'RACE with constant-segment primers, with sample barcodes and unique molecular identifiers being introduced. Trizol reagent was used to extract RNA from every sample. Library amplification was performed in two PCR steps, and a second sample barcode and Illumina TruSeq adapters were introduced in the second step. Sequencing of libraries was performed on an Illumina NovaSeq with 2 x 150 bp paired-end reads. The study's processing was this. The reads were demultiplexed and collapsed into UMI-guided consensus sequences using migec v1.2.7. Using mixcr v2.1.11, UMI consensuses were aligned to TRA and TRB V and J templates and then assembled into clonotypes. Clonotypes were classified as expanded or contracted when called significant by both edgeR and NoisET, with noise models trained on biological replicates. For edgeR calls, the thresholds were a false discovery rate-adjusted p below 0.01 and a log2 fold-change of 1. As an exploratory analysis of dynamics, max-normalized trajectories of the 1000 most abundant clonotypes were examined with PCA combined with hierarchical clustering. Separately sequenced CD4+ and CD8+ repertoires were used to assign a CD4 or CD8 phenotype to each responding clone. TCRdb reprocessed the public reads (quality trimming at Q25 with fastp, clone calling with MiXCR) and kept in-frame beta chains. Rows are combined by CDR3 protein, so each entry shows the most common genes and DNA. TCRdb's processing, not the study's, gives the V and J calls here. Recorded for this sample are more than 300,000 distinct CDR3 sequences; roughly 13% of them occurred a single time. The top ten constitute about 24% of the sample.

This TCR was recovered from a man aged 18 to 30 who had mild COVID-19 (a few samples of this study predate the infection). The sample titles of this study are shuffled in the database, so cell type and time point are left out; the donor was told from shared clones. Sequencing input: PBMCs or a T cell subset sorted from them (not recorded which). The chain is encoded by TRBV7-9 joined to TRBJ2-3, with TRBD2 matching 8 junction bases. The nucleotide sequence is TGTGCCAGCAGCTTCCGGGGGGGGGATGCAGATACGCAGTATTTT. Its product reads: CASSFRGGDADTQYF.